This T cell receptor beta chain was captured by sequencing in a study of T cells in narcolepsy. Findings and limits, study-wide: Same-patient CSF and blood CD4+ T cell clonotypes included HCRT-specific and TRIB2-specific autoreactive ones. In some patient and control memory CD4+ samples, autoreactive clones were absent.

Clones were read by immunoSEQ multiplex PCR, and TCRdb kept only the in-frame ones, dropping some. The sample has fewer than 30,000 clones; more than 80% are singletons. With respect to this clone: Its specificity is not known.

The sequencing input was CD45RA- memory CD4+ T cells from PBMCs. This TCR derives from a human donor with narcolepsy.

This chain's CDR3 is CASSLRSSGNTIYF. Written as DNA, the CDR3 is TGTGCCAGCAGTCTTAGGAGCTCTGGAAACACCATATATTTT. The chain employs TRBV6-1 and TRBJ1-3; no definite D call. V was trimmed by 5 bases and J by 0 bases, leaving 8 bases between them. Germline values: CDR1 MNHNS, CDR2 SASEGT. This CDR3 region has 14 residues.